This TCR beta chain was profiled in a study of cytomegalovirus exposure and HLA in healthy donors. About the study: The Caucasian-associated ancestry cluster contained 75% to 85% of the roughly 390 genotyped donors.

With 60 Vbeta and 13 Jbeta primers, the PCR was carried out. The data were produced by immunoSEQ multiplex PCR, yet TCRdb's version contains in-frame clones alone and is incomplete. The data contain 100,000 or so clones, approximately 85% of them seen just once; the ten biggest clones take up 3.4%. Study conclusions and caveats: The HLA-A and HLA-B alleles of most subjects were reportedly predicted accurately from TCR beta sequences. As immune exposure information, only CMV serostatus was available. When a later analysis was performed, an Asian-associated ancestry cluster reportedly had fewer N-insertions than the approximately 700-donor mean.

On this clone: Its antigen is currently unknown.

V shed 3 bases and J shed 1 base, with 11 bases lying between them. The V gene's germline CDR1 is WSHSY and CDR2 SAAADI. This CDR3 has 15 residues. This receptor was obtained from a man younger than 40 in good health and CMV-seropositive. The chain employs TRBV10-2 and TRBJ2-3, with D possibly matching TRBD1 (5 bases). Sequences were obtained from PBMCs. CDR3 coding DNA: TGCGCCAGCAGTGAAAGGGGCGCAGGCACAGATACGCAGTATTTT. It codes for CASSERGAGTDTQYF.